The entry that follows covers one TCR beta chain sequence. Its antigen is unidentified. Produced via immunoSEQ multiplex PCR; TCRdb's table is partial and in-frame only. Of tens of thousands of clones in the sample, 55% to 75% are singletons; the top ten hold about 0.6%. This sample was included in a study of STAT5B mutations in CD4+ large granular lymphocyte leukemia. Study results and limitations: Data were not HLA-matched across samples.

The germline CDR1 and CDR2 sequences are SGHTS and YDEGEE. This CDR3 region has 13 residues. Sequenced sample: CD4+ T cells from blood buffy coats. The sequence was obtained from a human donor in good health. The chain couples TRBV5-8 to TRBJ2-5, with D perhaps matching TRBD1 or TRBD2 (5 bases each). The DNA end is more similar to TRBJ2-7, so the J call may be wrong. CDR3 nucleotide sequence: TGTGCCAGCAGCGTCCTGAGGGGTTACGAGCAGTACTTC. Its protein product is CASSVLRGYEQYF.